This T cell receptor beta chain was recorded in a study of blood T cell repertoires in COVID-19. Cohort assignment relied on participant-reported clinical history. As originally analysed: Reference gene primer amplification in the assay estimated nucleated cell counts. Clones were sequenced by immunoSEQ multiplex PCR, and TCRdb holds only the in-frame ones, with some missing. V and J calls and clone size follow that table, whereas D and trimming were derived from the DNA. Among approximately 440,000 clones listed, about 92% were seen once. The V segment lost 6 bases and the J segment 0 bases; nucleotides outside the gene matches: 10. This CDR3 comprises 18 residues. The germline V gene has CDR1 WNHNN and CDR2 SYGVQD (reference sequence). In this sample, this clone turned up a few times.

The material sequenced was PBMCs or T cells enriched from blood (not recorded which). The rearrangement links TRBV10-1 to TRBJ2-7; 14 bases align to TRBD2. The clonotype was recovered from a man aged 18 to 29 who had recovered from COVID-19. The CDR3 loop is CASRTGTSGSSDSYEQYF. The CDR3 bases are TGCGCCAGCAGGACCGGGACTAGCGGGAGTTCGGACTCCTACGAGCAGTACTTC.